A selection of T cell receptor beta chains follows, all from one sample in a study of blood T cell repertoires in COVID-19. The method was immunoSEQ multiplex PCR; TCRdb's version includes in-frame clones alone and lacks a portion of them. The sample lists about 18,000 clones, approximately 91% occurring once. Sample: peripheral blood. The receptors stem from a human donor in a cohort sampled during active COVID-19. Each CDR3 is given with its conserved first and last residue. D genes are given only for firm matches. Clone size is stated in some rows and not others, as once, few, many or a class when expanded.

j_call	clone_size	v_call	d_call	cdr3_nt	cdr3_aa
TRBJ1-6	-	TRBV3-1/TRBV3-2	TRBD1	TGTGCCAGCAGCCTCCGGGACAGGGGTAATTCACCCCTCCACTTT	CASSLRDRGNSPLHF
TRBJ2-7	-	TRBV4-3	-	TGCGCCAGCAGCCAAGATCAAGAGGTCTCCTACGAGCAGTACTTC	CASSQDQEVSYEQYF
TRBJ1-1	-	TRBV19	-	TGTGCCAGTAGTATTAAGGAGCGGAACACTGAAGCTTTCTTT	CASSIKERNTEAFF
TRBJ2-6	-	TRBV9	-	TGTGCCAGCAGCGAGTCACAGGGACGGAGCTCTGGGGCCAACGTCCTGACTTTC	CASSESQGRSSGANVLTF
TRBJ1-2	once	TRBV30	TRBD1	TGTGCCTGGAGTGTAGGGGGACAGGGACGCTACACCTTC	CAWSVGGQGRYTF
TRBJ2-7	once	TRBV5-1	-	TGCGCCAGCAGCTTGCTTCAGGGTGTCTACGAGCAGTACTTC	CASSLLQGVYEQYF
TRBJ1-2	-	TRBV9	-	TGTGCCAGCAGCGCGCGCAGCACAGTTTATGGCTACACCTTC	CASSARSTVYGYTF
TRBJ1-1	-	TRBV30	-	TGTGCCTCACAGTTGAACACTGAAGCTTTCTTT	CASQLNTEAFF
TRBJ2-1	-	TRBV9	TRBD1	TGTGCCAGCAGCGTAACAGGGGGCGCTTACAATGAGCAGTTCTTC	CASSVTGGAYNEQFF
TRBJ2-5	-	TRBV7-9	-	TGTGCCAGCAGCCCTGGACAGACTCAAGAGACCCAGTACTTC	CASSPGQTQETQYF
TRBJ2-1	-	TRBV7-3	-	TGTGCCAGCAGCCCCGGGGCCAGGGGCGGTGAGCAGTTCTTC	CASSPGARGGEQFF
TRBJ1-2	-	TRBV5-1	-	TGCGTCAGCAGCTTCTCTGTACAGGACGGCGACTATGGCTACACCTTC	CVSSFSVQDGDYGYTF
TRBJ2-7	once	TRBV27	-	TGTGCCAGCAGCAGACACCCCGGAGAGCAGTACTTC	CASSRHPGEQYF
TRBJ2-4	-	TRBV28	TRBD2	TGTGCCAGCAGTGAGTCGCGGGAGGGGAACATTCAGTACTTC	CASSESREGNIQYF
TRBJ2-7	-	TRBV9	-	TGTGCCAGCAGCCCCGGGACTTCATTCTACGAGCAGTACTTC	CASSPGTSFYEQYF
TRBJ2-7	-	TRBV10-3	TRBD1	TGTGCCATCAGTGCCGTAGTAGGGGACAGGGGGAGGTACGAGCAGTACTTC	CAISAVVGDRGRYEQYF
TRBJ2-7	-	TRBV27	TRBD1	TGTGCCAGCAGTCCCGGCTGGGACAGGTCCTACGAGCAGTACTTC	CASSPGWDRSYEQYF
TRBJ2-7	-	TRBV4-1	TRBD1	TGCGCCAGCAGCCGAGCCGGGACAGGGGCCTACGAGCAGTACTTC	CASSRAGTGAYEQYF
TRBJ2-7	-	TRBV13	-	TGTGCCAGCAGCAGGGGCAGGGAAAGAAGTGGCAACGAGCAGTACTTC	CASSRGRERSGNEQYF
TRBJ1-1	-	TRBV5-1	-	TGCGCCAGCAGCTCTCTCAGGGGAGGGTCGAACACTGAAGCTTTCTTT	CASSSLRGGSNTEAFF
TRBJ1-2	once	TRBV30	-	TGTGCCTGGAGTGGCCGGGACTCCTATGGCTACACCTTC	CAWSGRDSYGYTF
TRBJ2-2	-	TRBV2	TRBD2	TGTGCCAGCAGGATTAGCGGGGGGAAAGTCACCGGGGAGCTGTTTTTT	CASRISGGKVTGELFF
TRBJ2-2	-	TRBV12-5	-	TGTGCTAGTGCTTCCACGACAGGAGGAACCGGGGAGCTGTTTTTT	CASASTTGGTGELFF
TRBJ1-3	-	TRBV28	-	TGTGCCAGCGTTGAACAGTCTTACTCTGGAAACACCATATATTTT	CASVEQSYSGNTIYF
TRBJ2-1	-	TRBV7-3	-	TGTGCCAGCACCTTAGGTCCGGGACTACAGGGGGATGAGCAGTTCTTC	CASTLGPGLQGDEQFF
TRBJ1-3	-	TRBV28	TRBD1	TGTGCCAGCAGCCACGGGACAGGGTACTCTGGAAACACCATATATTTT	CASSHGTGYSGNTIYF
TRBJ1-2	-	TRBV2	-	TGTGCCAGCAGTGAGACACAGCCGATTTACTATGGCTACACCTTC	CASSETQPIYYGYTF
TRBJ2-5	-	TRBV30	TRBD2	TGTGCCTGGAGTCCCGGACTAGCGGAAGAGACCCAGTACTTC	CAWSPGLAEETQYF
TRBJ1-5	-	TRBV6-6	-	TGTGCCAGCAGTTATGGGGGCCCCGATCAGCCCCAGCATTTT	CASSYGGPDQPQHF
TRBJ1-5	-	TRBV6-2/TRBV6-3	TRBD1	TGTGCCAGCAGCGACGCGGGGGGACAGGGCCATCAGCCCCAGCATTTT	CASSDAGGQGHQPQHF
TRBJ1-2	once	TRBV9	TRBD1	TGTGCCAGCAGCCCATCACCCCCCCAGACAGGGGGTTTTAACTATGGCTACACCTTC	CASSPSPPQTGGFNYGYTF
TRBJ2-3	-	TRBV7-3	-	TGTGCCAGCAGCCGTCTCGGGAGCACAGATACGCAGTATTTT	CASSRLGSTDTQYF
TRBJ2-2	-	TRBV5-5	-	TGTGCCAGCAGCTTTAAGTTCGGGACAACGAACACCGGGGAGCTGTTTTTT	CASSFKFGTTNTGELFF
TRBJ2-3	-	TRBV28	-	TGTGCCAGCAGTCAGGGTGGGTTCACAGATACGCAGTATTTT	CASSQGGFTDTQYF
TRBJ2-7	-	TRBV27	TRBD1	TGTGCCAGCAGTTCTGTAACCGGGACAGGGATGCACTACGAGCAGTACTTC	CASSSVTGTGMHYEQYF
TRBJ1-2	-	TRBV9	-	TGTGCCAGCAGCGCCACAGGGTATGGCTACACCTTC	CASSATGYGYTF